The clone carrying this T cell receptor beta chain showed up just once. Its cognate antigen is unknown. The assay was immunoSEQ multiplex PCR, and TCRdb's table has in-frame clones only and misses some. The repertoire holds over 400,000 clones, roughly 89% seen once, with about 2.5% in the top ten. This CDR3 contains 15 residues. The ends were cut back, 4 bases at V and 7 bases at J, with 22 bases in the middle. In germline, CDR1 is GTSNPN, CDR2 SVGIG (reference sequence). The sample belongs to a study of Ad26.COV2.S vaccination and SARS-CoV-2 variants. Treatment: 15 to 20 received Ad26.COV2.S at low or high dose, single or two shots; about five received placebo; per-sample allocation not given. Sampling took place 63 days after the first vaccine or placebo injection. Study-wide findings and caveats: Vaccinees showed greater spike-specific TCR breadth than placebo recipients. Similar non-spike TCR breadth was observed in recipients of vaccine and of placebo.

The chain has TRBV30 and TRBJ1-2, with D perhaps matching TRBD1 (6 bases). The input for sequencing was peripheral blood, taken in a trial of Ad26.COV2.S vaccine versus placebo. The clonotype was recovered from a person aged 18 to 65 who received the Ad26.COV2.S COVID-19 vaccine or a placebo. The CDR3 DNA follows: TGTGCCTGGAAGGGATGGGACAAGGGGACCGTTGGCTACACCTTC. The encoded protein is CAWKGWDKGTVGYTF.